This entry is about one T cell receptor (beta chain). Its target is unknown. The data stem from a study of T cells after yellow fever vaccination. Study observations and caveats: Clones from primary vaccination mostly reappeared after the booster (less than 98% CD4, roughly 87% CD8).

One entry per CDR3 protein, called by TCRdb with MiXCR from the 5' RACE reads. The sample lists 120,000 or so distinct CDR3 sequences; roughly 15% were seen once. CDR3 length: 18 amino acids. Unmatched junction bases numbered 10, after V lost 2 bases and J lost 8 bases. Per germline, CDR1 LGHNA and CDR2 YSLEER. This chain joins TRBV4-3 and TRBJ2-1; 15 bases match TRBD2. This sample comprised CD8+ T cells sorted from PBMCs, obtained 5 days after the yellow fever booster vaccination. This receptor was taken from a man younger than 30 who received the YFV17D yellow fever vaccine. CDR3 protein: CASSQLGLAGGPIDEQFF. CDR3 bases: TGCGCCAGCAGCCAACTAGGACTAGCGGGGGGGCCTATCGATGAGCAGTTCTTC.